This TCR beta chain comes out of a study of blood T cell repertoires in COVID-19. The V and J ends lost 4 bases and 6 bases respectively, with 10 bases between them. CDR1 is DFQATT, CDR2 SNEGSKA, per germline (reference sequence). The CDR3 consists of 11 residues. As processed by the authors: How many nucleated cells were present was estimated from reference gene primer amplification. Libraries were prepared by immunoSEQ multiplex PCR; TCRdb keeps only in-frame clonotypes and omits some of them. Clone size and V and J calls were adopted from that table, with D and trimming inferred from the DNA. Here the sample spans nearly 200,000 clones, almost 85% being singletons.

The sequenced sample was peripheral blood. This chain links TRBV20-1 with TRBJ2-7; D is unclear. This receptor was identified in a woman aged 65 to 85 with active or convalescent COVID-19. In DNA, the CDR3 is TGCAGTGCTATGAGGCAGTCCGAGCAGTACTTC. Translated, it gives CSAMRQSEQYF.